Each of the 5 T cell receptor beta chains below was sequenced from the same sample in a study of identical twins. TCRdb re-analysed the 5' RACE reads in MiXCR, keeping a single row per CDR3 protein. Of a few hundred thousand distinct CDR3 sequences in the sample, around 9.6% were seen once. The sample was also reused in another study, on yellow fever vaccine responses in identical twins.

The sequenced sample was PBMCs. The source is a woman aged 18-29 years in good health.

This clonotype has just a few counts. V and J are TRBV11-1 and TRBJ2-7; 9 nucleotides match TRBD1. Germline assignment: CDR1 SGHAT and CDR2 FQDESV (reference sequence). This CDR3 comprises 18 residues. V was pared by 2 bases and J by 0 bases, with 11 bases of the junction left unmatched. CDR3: CASSLWAGQGSSSYEQYF. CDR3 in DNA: TGTGCCAGCAGCTTATGGGCAGGACAGGGGTCGAGCTCCTACGAGCAGTACTTC.

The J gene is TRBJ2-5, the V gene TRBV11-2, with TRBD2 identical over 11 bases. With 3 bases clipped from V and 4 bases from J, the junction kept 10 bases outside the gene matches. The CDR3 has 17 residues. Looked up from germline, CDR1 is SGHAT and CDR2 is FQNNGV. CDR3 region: CASSFLAGGNRGETQYF. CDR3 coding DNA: TGTGCCAGCAGCTTTCTAGCGGGAGGCAACCGGGGAGAGACCCAGTACTTC.

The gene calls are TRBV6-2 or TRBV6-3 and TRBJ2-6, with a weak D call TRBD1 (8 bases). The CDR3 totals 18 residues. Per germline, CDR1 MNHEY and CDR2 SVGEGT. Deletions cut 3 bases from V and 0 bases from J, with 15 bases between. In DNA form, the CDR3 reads TGTGCCAGCAGTTATGACAGGGGCGGGAGCTCTGGGGCCAACGTCCTGACTTTC. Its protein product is CASSYDRGGSSGANVLTF.

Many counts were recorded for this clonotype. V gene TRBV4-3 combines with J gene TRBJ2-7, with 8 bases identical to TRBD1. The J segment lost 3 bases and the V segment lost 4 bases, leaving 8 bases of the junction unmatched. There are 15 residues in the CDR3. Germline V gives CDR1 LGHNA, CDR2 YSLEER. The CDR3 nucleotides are TGCGCCAGCAGCCGCGCCCGGGACAGGTACTACGAGCAGTACTTC. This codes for CASSRARDRYYEQYF.

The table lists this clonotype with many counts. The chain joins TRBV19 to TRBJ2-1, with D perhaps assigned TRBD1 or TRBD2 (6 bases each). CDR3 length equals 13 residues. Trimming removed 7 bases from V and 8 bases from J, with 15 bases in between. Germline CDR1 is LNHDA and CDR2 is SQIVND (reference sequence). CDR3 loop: CASMEGVVDEQFF. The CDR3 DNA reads TGTGCCAGTATGGAGGGGGTCGTCGATGAGCAGTTCTTC.